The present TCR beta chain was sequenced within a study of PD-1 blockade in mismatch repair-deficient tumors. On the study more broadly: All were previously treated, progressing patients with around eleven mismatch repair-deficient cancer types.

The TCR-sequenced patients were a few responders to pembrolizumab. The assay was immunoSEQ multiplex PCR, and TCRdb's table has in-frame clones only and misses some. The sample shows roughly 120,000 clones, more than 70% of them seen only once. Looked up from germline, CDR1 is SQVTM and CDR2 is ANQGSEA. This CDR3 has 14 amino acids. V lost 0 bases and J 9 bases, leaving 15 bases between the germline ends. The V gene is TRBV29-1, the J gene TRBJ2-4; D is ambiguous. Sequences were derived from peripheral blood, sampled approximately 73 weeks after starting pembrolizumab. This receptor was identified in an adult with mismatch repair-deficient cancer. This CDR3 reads CSVEDPRTTAIQYF. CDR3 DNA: TGCAGCGTTGAAGATCCCCGGACCACTGCCATTCAGTACTTC.